Here is one T cell receptor (beta chain) with its context. The antigen this receptor binds is unknown. Base qualities were left out, and no much larger clone turns up one base away. The identical CDR3 is also encoded by other nucleotide sequences in the sample. TCR CDR3 regions were amplified from genomic DNA by multiplex PCR using the deep immunoSEQ assay. Extracted genomic DNA from each cell subset was distributed evenly across all wells of several immunoSEQ 96-well plates, and each plate was treated as a replicate. Each replicate PCR for sorted subsets received about 220 ng genomic DNA, equal to about 30,000 T cell genomes. The purified libraries were quantified using a Qubit 3.0 fluorometer, sized with a Bioanalyzer 2100, and then quantified again using the KAPA Library Quantification kit. Every immunoSEQ 96-well plate was sequenced on a dedicated single-read 150-cycle Illumina NextSeq 550 flow cell. Concerning the study's data processing: The immunoSEQ output contained only junctional sequences without quality scores, so filtering could not match that applied to full-length reads. To assign V/J genes and CDR3, sequences were annotated using PyIR, a Python wrapper for IgBLAST v1.9, with IMGT germline references. Reads were removed for weak V/J assignments (E-value above 1e-6), missing CDR3, stop codons, out-of-frame junctions, or ambiguous translated residues. V3J clonotypes were defined by identical inferred V gene, J gene, and CDR3 amino acid sequence. To compute the percentage overlap between repertoires, the number of shared unique clonotypes was divided by the size of the smaller repertoire. Repertoire richness was assessed with RTK rarefaction, the Chao1 estimator, and Recon v2.1 estimates of unobserved clonotypes. OLGA was used to compute generation probabilities for all TCRbeta clonotypes that the gDNA method yielded from a handful of donors. TCRdb carries this immuneACCESS record with in-frame sequences only. Its versions omit some clonotypes, under half of them owing to an unresolved V gene in the studies checked, with the rest unexplained. The DNA was the basis for D and trimming; V, J and clone size are from that table. Counted in this sample were more than 2,000,000 clones; approximately 92% of them appeared once. Of the sample, roughly 0.15% is held by the ten largest clones.

A distance of 8 bases separates the germline ends of V and J, which lose 5 bases and 1 base respectively. The cysteine opens and the phenylalanine closes a CDR3 of 13 amino acids. The CDR3 DNA has 39 bases and is translated from base 1. The germline V gene (reference sequence) sets CDR1 to MNHEY and CDR2 to SMNVEV. This sample was included in a study of shared clonotypes between healthy human individuals (dated by TCRdb to 2020 to 2022). Turning to the overall study: Three men and two women, aged 18 to 49 years, made up the cohort. To estimate repertoire size and how much clonotype sharing occurs between individuals, the study deeply sequenced the blood TCR repertoires of about five healthy adults. Libraries were prepared and TCR repertoires were sequenced by different laboratories using diverse techniques, in order to increase sequencing depth and limit assay-specific biases. Per donor, three plates each were used for CD4 naive and CD4 memory, two for CD8 naive, and one for CD8 memory. Each donor's leukapheresis produced roughly between roughly 0.85 and 10 billion PBMCs. Results the study describes overall, beyond this receptor: Sharing across a handful of donors was observed for approximately 4.6% of naive CD4, around 3.5% of naive CD8, over 2% of memory CD4, and around 0.4% of memory CD8 clonotypes. Clonotypes shared by all four sorted-subset donors showed higher generation probabilities than non-shared clonotypes. The genetic and exposure-history diversity represented was limited by the small number of donors. Rarefaction of sorted-subset datasets indicated incomplete sequencing despite the large sequencing depth. Estimated clonotype richness was generally larger for naive than for memory subsets. Sampling was limited to blood, and TCR repertoires in tissue likely differ from TCR repertoires in blood. Pairwise subsampling led to the expectation that sequencing depth would affect the degree of clonotype sharing among donors.

The donors were healthy, HIV-negative adults who had no recently reported acute infections or vaccinations. Every donor was a Caucasian adult living in Nashville, Tennessee, USA. CD4+ T cells were enriched by magnetic negative selection, after which naive cells were positively selected on CD45RA and the negative fraction was taken as the memory subset. After blood collection by leukapheresis, PBMCs were isolated using Ficoll-Histopaque density gradient centrifugation and then cryopreserved in the vapor phase of liquid nitrogen. Analytical flow cytometry was used to check the purity and quantity of every magnetically sorted T cell population. Genomic DNA was isolated from each sorted fraction and quantified by UV absorbance on a Nanodrop 2000c.

The TCR sequence derives from a man aged 18 to 35 in good health. The specimen was naive CD4+ T cells sorted from blood. The intended sense of this specimen's cell subset or site label: CD45RA+ positively selected. Recombination connected TRBV27 to TRBJ1-1, with no confidently assigned D gene. The CDR3 reads as follows: CASSSQENTEAFF. The DNA reads TGTGCCAGCAGTAGCCAGGAGAACACTGAAGCTTTCTTT.